The TCR beta chain described here comes from a study of identical twins. Study findings and constraints: Insertion counts were lower in abundant cord blood beta clonotypes, a trend that memory repertoires did not show. Zero-insertion analyses might be partly confounded by invariant T cells like MAIT and iNKT.

As to this clonotype: Its antigen remains unidentified.

CDR1 SGHRS and CDR2 YFSETQ come from the germline V gene. Trimming removed 4 bases from V and 2 bases from J; junction bases left unmatched: 7. CDR3 size: 16 residues. A universal primer site arose from template switching, and cDNA bore unique molecular identifiers. Each CDR3 protein is one row after TCRdb ran MiXCR on the 5' RACE reads. The table shows 1.5 million to 2 million distinct CDR3 sequences, with 25% to 35% occurring only once. This sequence joins TRBV5-1 and TRBJ2-3, with 10 nucleotides matching TRBD1. The specimen was cord blood. The sequence came from a newborn girl in good health. In DNA form, the CDR3 reads TGCGCCAGCAGCCCCGGGACAGGGGAATTCACAGATACGCAGTATTTT. Translating it yields CASSPGTGEFTDTQYF.